Sequencing of this T cell receptor (beta chain) was carried out in a study of PD-L1 blockade in urothelial cancer (TCRdb year 2017). As for the study more broadly: All patients started therapy in the mid-2010s and received atezolizumab 1,200 mg intravenously every 3 weeks. About nine tenths of the roughly 29 patients were males with bladder-origin urothelial cancer, and about 65% of the roughly 30 reported a prior smoking history. Patients had an ECOG performance status of 0 or 1 and had received between 0 and 3 prior chemotherapy regimens. Blood samples were analyzed at two time points: 3 weeks after treatment start (second dose) and 6 weeks after treatment start. Blood samples gave a median of about 140,000 T cells and roughly 83,000 unique TCRs, with a median clonality of approximately 0.078. Somatic, immune and clinical correlates of response to PD-L1 blockade with atezolizumab in urothelial cancer were the focus of an exploratory multi-omic analysis. Pretreatment tumor samples, along with matched peripheral blood serially collected before and after atezolizumab treatment, were subjected to TCR sequencing. Durable clinical benefit was defined as progression-free survival longer than 6 months, and TCR features were also tested against progression-free and overall survival. In the same patients, pretreatment tumors underwent whole exome sequencing and RNA sequencing in addition to TCR sequencing. Durable clinical benefit was achieved by nine patients but not by the remaining 20. Approximately 30 patients had pretreatment blood TCR-seq, roughly 25 had at least one posttreatment blood collection, and roughly 25 had tumor TCR-seq.

The time point label, read with the paper, signifies: pretreatment peripheral blood. A total of approximately 27 patients with locally advanced or metastatic urothelial carcinoma, treated at Memorial Sloan Kettering on a trial protocol, made up the cohort. Peripheral blood mononuclear cells were collected pretreatment and during treatment, with between 1 and 8 total time points per patient. The Qiagen DNeasy Blood extraction kit was used to purify genomic DNA from total PBMCs and tumor samples. Collected pretreatment and during treatment, PBMCs were isolated and stored as previously described. Between the V and J ends, shortened by 2 bases and 16 bases respectively, the junction contains 14 bases. Spanning cysteine to phenylalanine, the CDR3 consists of 12 amino acids. Solely the CDR3 DNA is kept, with 36 bases framed from the first base. CDR1 and CDR2 are drawn from the germline V gene (reference sequence): MNHNY, SVGAGI.

Concerning this clone itself: Its antigen specificity is not known. Base qualities are not recorded, but no much larger clone differs from it by a single base.

Synthetic TCR analog templates were spiked into each PCR to estimate absolute template abundance from read counts. Using the immunoSEQ assay, TCRbeta CDR3 regions were amplified from genomic DNA with bias-controlled V and J gene primers. Sequencing of rearranged TCRbeta segments was done at approximately 20X coverage. Per the source publication's procedure: Clustering was used to correct sequencing errors, and CDR3s were annotated against IMGT so that V, D and J genes could be assigned. Downstream analyses used only productive TCRbeta rearrangements, leaving out any out-of-frame or stop-codon sequences. Clonality was computed as one minus Shannon entropy normalized by the log of the number of unique productive sequences. Fisher's exact test with Benjamini-Hochberg correction, using a cutoff of adjusted p below 0.01, was how clones that differed between time points or between blood and tumor were identified. TCRdb obtained this table from immuneACCESS and retained in-frame rearrangements with V and J assigned. These tables miss some clones; where compared with another copy, unresolved V genes account for less than half of the shortfall, and the remainder is unexplained. From that table come the V and J calls and clone size; the DNA was used to work out D and trimming. The sample data list about 86,000 clones, and 85% to 90% of these were observed just once. The top ten clones comprise 13% to 15% of the sample.

Paper-wide results and their limitations: A pretreatment peripheral blood TCR clonality below the median was linked to improved progression-free and overall survival. Because the sample size was small (n ≈ 30) and many exploratory analyses were performed, the results are intended to be hypothesis-generating. Patients with durable benefit showed greater expansion of tumor-associated TCR clones in peripheral blood 3 weeks after starting treatment (n ≈ 22, p = 0.022).

Sequences were derived from PBMCs, sampled around atezolizumab (anti-PD-L1) treatment. This chain is built from TRBV6-6 and TRBJ1-4; perhaps TRBD1 is the D gene, with 5 bases matching. The receptor was isolated from a man between 60 and 70 years old with urothelial cancer. The CDR3 loop reads CASSYPRVAPFF. The sequenced DNA is TGTGCCAGCAGTTACCCCAGGGTTGCGCCGTTTTTT.